Below, 2 T cell receptor beta chains from the same sample are listed, as sequenced in a study of T cell responses to AZD1222 COVID-19 vaccine. Repertoires were generated with immunoSEQ multiplex PCR, while TCRdb's copy carries only in-frame clones and drops some. The sample records 84,000 or so clones, around 90% being singletons. The specimen was peripheral blood, collected on day 0 of MenACWY control vaccination. The source is an adult in good health.

The chain uses TRBV5-1 and TRBJ2-3; TRBD2 might be the D (5 bases). Germline CDR1 SGHRS, CDR2 YFSETQ. The CDR3 has 16 residues. With 4 bases removed from V and 4 bases from J, the gap between germline ends came to 19 bases. The CDR3 bases are TGCGCCAGCAGCCCTCCAGTAGGAGGAGGCTCAGATACGCAGTATTTT. It yields the protein CASSPPVGGGSDTQYF.

The rearrangement joins TRBV6-5 to TRBJ2-1; weak D call: TRBD2 (5 bases). This CDR3 is built from 15 residues. The V gene's germline CDR1 is MNHEY and CDR2 SVGAGI. With 6 bases removed from V and 0 bases from J, the gap between germline ends came to 12 bases. The CDR3 DNA reads as TGTGCCAGCAGCATAGGACTGGTCTCCTACAATGAGCAGTTCTTC. This gives the protein CASSIGLVSYNEQFF.